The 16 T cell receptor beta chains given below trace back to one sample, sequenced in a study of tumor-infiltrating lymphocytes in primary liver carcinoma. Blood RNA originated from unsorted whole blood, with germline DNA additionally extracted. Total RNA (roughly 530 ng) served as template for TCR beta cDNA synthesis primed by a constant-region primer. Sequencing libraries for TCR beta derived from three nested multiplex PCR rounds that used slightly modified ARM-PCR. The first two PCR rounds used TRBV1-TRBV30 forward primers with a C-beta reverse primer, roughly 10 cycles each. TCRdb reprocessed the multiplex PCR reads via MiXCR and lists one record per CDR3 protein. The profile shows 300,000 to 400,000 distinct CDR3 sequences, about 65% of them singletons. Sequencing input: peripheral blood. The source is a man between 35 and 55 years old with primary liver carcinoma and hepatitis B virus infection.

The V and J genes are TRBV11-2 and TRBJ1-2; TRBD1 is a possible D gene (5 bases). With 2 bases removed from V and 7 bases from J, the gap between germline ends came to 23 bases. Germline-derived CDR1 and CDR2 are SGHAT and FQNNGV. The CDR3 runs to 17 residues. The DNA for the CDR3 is TGTGCCAGCAGCTTATACTTATCGGGACGGGGAAGTTCTGGCTACACCTTC. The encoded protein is CASSLYLSGRGSSGYTF. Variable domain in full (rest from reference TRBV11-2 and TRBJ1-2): EAGVAQSPRYKIIEKRQSVAFWCNPISGHATLYWYQQILGQGPKLLIQFQNNGVVDDSQLPKDRFSAERLKGVDSTLKIQPAKLEDSAVYLCASSLYLSGRGSSGYTFGSGTRLTVV.

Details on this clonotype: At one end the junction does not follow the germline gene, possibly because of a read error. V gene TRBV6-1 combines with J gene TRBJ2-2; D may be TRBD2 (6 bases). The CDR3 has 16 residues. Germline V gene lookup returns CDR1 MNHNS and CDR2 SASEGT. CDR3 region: CASSTQAVGGTGEPFF. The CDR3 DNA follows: TGTGCCAGCAGTACTCAGGCGGTCGGGGGAACCGGGGAGCCGTTTTTT.

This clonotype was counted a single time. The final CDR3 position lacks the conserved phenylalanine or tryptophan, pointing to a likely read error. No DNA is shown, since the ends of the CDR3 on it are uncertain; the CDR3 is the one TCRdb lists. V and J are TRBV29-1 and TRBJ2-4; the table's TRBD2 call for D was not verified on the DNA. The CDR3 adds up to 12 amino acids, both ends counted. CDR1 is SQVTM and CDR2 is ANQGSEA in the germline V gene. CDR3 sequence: CSVGTSQGIQHI.

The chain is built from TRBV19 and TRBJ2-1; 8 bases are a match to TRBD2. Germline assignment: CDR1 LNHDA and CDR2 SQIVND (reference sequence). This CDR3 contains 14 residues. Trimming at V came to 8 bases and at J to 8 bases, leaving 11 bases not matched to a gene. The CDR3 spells CASGLALTGDEQFF. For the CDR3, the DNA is TGTGCCAGTGGACTAGCCCTTACCGGGGATGAGCAGTTCTTC.

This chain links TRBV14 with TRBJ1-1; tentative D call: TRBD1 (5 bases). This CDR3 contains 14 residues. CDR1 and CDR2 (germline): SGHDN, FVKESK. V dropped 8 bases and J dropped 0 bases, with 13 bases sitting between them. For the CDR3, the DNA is TGTGCCAGCTGCCTACGGGGGATGAACACTGAAGCTTTCTTT. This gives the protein CASCLRGMNTEAFF. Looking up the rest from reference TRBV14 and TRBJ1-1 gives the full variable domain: EAGVTQFPSHSVIEKGQTVTLRCDPISGHDNLYWYRRVMGKEIKFLLHFVKESKQDESGMPNNRFLAERTGGTYSTLKVQPAELEDSGVYFCASCLRGMNTEAFFGQGTRLTVV.

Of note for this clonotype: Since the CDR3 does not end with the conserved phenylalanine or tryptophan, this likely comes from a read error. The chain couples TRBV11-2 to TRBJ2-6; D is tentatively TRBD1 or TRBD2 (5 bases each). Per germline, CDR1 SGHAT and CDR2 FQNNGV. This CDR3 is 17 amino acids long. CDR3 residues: CASILFPSSSGANVLTL. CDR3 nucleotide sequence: TGTGCCAGCATCTTATTTCCGTCTAGCTCTGGGGCCAATGTCCTGACTCTC.

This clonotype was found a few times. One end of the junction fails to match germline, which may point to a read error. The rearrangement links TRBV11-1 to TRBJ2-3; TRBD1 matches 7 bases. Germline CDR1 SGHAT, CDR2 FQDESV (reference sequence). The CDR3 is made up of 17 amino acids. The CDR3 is CSSSQDLQGVWADTQYF. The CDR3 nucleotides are TGCTCCAGCAGCCAAGACTTGCAGGGGGTGTGGGCAGATACGCAGTATTTT.

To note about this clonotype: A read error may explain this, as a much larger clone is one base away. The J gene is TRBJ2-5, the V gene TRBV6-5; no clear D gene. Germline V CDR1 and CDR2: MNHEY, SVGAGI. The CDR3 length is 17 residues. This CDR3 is CASSYSFWSDDQETLYF. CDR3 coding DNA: TGTGCCAGCAGTTACTCGTTTTGGAGCGACGACCAAGAGACCCTGTACTTC.

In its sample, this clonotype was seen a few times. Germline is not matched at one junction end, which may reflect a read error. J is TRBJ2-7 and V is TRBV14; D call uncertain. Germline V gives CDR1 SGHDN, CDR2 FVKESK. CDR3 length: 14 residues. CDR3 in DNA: TGTGCTAGCAGCGCGGCGACTTTCTCCTACGAGCAGTACTTC. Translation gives CASSAATFSYEQYF.

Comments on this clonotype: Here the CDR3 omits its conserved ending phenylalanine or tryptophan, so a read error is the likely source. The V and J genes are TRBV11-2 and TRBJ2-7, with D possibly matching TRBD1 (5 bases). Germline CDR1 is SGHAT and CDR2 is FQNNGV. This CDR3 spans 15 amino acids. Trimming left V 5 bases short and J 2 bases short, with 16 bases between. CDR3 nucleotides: TGTGCCAGCAGCCCAGGAACAGGAAATACCTACGAGCAGTACTTG. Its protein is CASSPGTGNTYEQYL.

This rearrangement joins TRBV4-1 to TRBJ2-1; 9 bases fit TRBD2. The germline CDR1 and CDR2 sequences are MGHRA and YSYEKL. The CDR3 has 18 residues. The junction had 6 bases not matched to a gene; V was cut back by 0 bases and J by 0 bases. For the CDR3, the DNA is TGCGCCAGCAGCCAAGATGCTAGCGGGGCCAGCTCCTACAATGAGCAGTTCTTC. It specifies CASSQDASGASSYNEQFF.

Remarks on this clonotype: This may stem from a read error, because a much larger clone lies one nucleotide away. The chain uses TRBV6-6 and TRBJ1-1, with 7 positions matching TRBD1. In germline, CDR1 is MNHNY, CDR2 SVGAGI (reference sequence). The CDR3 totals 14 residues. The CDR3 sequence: CASSPQGSGTGAFF. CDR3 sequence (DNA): TGTGCCAGCAGTCCACAGGGGAGCGGCACTGGAGCTTTCTTT.

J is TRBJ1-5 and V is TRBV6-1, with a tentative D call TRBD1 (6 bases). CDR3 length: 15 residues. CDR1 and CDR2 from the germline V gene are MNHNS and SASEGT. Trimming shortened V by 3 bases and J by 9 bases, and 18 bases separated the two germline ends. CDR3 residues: CASSDLDRSLGPQHF. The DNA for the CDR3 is TGTGCCAGCAGTGATCTGGACAGATCTTTGGGGCCCCAGCATTTT.

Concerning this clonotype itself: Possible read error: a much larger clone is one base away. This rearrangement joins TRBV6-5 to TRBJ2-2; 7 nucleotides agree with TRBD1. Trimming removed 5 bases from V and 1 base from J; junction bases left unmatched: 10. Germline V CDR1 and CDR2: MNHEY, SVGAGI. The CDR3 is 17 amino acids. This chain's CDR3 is CASSPKSGQVNTGELFF. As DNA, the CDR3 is TGTGCCAGCAGTCCGAAGTCCGGACAGGTGAACACCGGGGAGCTGTTTTTT.

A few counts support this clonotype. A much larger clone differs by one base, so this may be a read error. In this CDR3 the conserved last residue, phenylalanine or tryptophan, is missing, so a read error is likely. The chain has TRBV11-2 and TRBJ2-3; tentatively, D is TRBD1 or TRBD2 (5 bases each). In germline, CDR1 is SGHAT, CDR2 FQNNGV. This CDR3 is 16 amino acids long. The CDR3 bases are TGTGCCAACAGCGTACCCCGGGACGGACACACAGATACGCAGTATCTT. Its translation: CANSVPRDGHTDTQYL.

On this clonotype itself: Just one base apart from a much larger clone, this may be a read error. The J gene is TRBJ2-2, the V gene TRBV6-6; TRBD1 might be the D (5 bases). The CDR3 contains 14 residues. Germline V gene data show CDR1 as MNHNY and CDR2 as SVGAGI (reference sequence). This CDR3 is CATAKGLSAGELFF. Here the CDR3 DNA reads TGTGCGACAGCCAAGGGGCTATCGGCCGGGGAGCTGTTTTTT.